Each of the 18 T cell receptor beta chains below was sequenced from the same sample in a study of blood T cell repertoires in COVID-19. Sequenced by immunoSEQ multiplex PCR; TCRdb stores in-frame clones only, minus some. The profile shows approximately 210,000 clones, approximately 87% of them singletons. The sequencing input was peripheral blood. The source is a woman aged 70 to 79 with active or convalescent COVID-19.

The rearrangement uses TRBV19 and TRBJ1-5; no reliable D call. Trimming cost V 3 bases and J 3 bases, with 9 bases left between them. CDR3 size: 14 residues. From germline, CDR1 is LNHDA and CDR2 SQIVND (reference sequence). CDR3 nucleotides: TGTGCCAGTAGTATCTGGCAGTACAATCAGCCCCAGCATTTT. Its translation is CASSIWQYNQPQHF.

The V gene is TRBV12-3 or TRBV12-4, the J gene TRBJ2-7; TRBD2 agrees at 7 bases. J lost 3 bases, V lost 3 bases, and 2 bases had no gene match. This CDR3 is 13 amino acids long. CDR3 amino acids: CASSFGGIYEQYF. In nucleotides, the CDR3 is TGTGCCAGCAGTTTCGGGGGGATCTACGAGCAGTACTTC.

This rearrangement joins TRBV24-1 to TRBJ2-1, with 8 bases lining up with TRBD1. Germline V CDR1 and CDR2: KGHDR, SFDVKD. Unmatched junction bases numbered 11, after V lost 5 bases and J lost 9 bases. This CDR3 comprises 15 residues. The CDR3 spells CATSGLFQGAGEQFF. The CDR3 DNA reads as TGTGCCACCAGTGGGCTGTTCCAGGGGGCTGGTGAGCAGTTCTTC.

V usage is TRBV9 and J usage is TRBJ2-2, with D possibly matching TRBD2 (5 bases). Trimming took 8 bases from V and 5 from J, leaving 16 bases between them. The CDR3 spans 14 residues. Germline CDR1 SGDLS, CDR2 YYNGEE. In DNA, the CDR3 is TGTGCCAGTGGAGGAGCTCCCAAAACCGGGGAGCTGTTTTTT. Amino acid sequence: CASGGAPKTGELFF.

The rearrangement uses TRBV29-1 and TRBJ1-1, with D maybe TRBD1 (5 bases). Trimming shortened V by 0 bases and J by 3 bases, and 5 bases separated the two germline ends. Germline CDR1 SQVTM, CDR2 ANQGSEA. The CDR3 sequence is 12 residues long. The CDR3 sequence: CSVEETDTEAFF. DNA for the CDR3: TGCAGCGTTGAAGAGACAGACACTGAAGCTTTCTTT.

The chain joins TRBV20-1 to TRBJ2-5; no reliable D call. Trimming pared 3 bases from V and 2 bases from J, leaving 7 bases between. Germline V CDR1 and CDR2: DFQATT, SNEGSKA (reference sequence). The CDR3 spans 12 residues. The CDR3 DNA follows: TGCAGTGCTAGTTTGGCACAAGAGACCCAGTACTTC. Translation: CSASLAQETQYF.

This rearrangement joins TRBV7-2 to TRBJ1-1; D possibly corresponds to TRBD1 (5 bases). Germline-derived CDR1 and CDR2 are SGHTA and FQGNSA. The germline V and J ends were trimmed by 4 bases and 10 bases, with 22 bases remaining between them. The CDR3 has 15 residues. The CDR3 DNA reads TGTGCCAGCAGCTGGCAGGTGGACGGGACTGGCGGAGCTTTCTTT. Translation gives CASSWQVDGTGGAFF.

V and J are TRBV5-1 and TRBJ1-1, with a weak D call TRBD1 (6 bases). The germline gives CDR1 SGHRS, CDR2 YFSETQ. CDR3 size: 14 residues. The V and J ends lost 4 bases and 5 bases respectively, with 15 bases between them. For the CDR3, the DNA is TGCGCCAGCAGCCAATCACAGGGTTGGACTGAAGCTTTCTTT. As protein: CASSQSQGWTEAFF.

The chain combines TRBV3-1 (or the pseudogene TRBV3-2) with TRBJ1-1; D call uncertain. The CDR3 loop spans 12 amino acids. Germline CDR1 LGHDT, CDR2 YNNKEL (reference sequence). Trimming cost V 5 bases and J 7 bases, with 11 bases left between them. The CDR3 region has the DNA TGTGCCAGCAGCTTCCCAGGTAGTGAAGCTTTCTTT. Amino acid sequence: CASSFPGSEAFF.

This clone appeared once. This chain connects TRBV28 to TRBJ2-7; no definite D call. V gave up 7 bases and J gave up 5 bases, with 12 bases separating them. Germline CDR1 MDHEN, CDR2 SYDVKM. This CDR3 is built from 12 residues. CDR3 nucleotides: TGTGCCAGCACCACGAAAGAGGACGAGCAGTACTTC. Protein: CASTTKEDEQYF.

This chain joins TRBV6-2 or TRBV6-3 and TRBJ1-2, with 10 bases lining up with TRBD1. CDR1 and CDR2 (germline): MNHEY, SVGEGT. The ends lost 4 bases at V and 2 bases at J; junction bases unmatched: 4. CDR3 size: 15 residues. The CDR3 loop is CASSSGQGDNYGYTF. In nucleotides, the CDR3 is TGTGCCAGCAGTTCCGGACAGGGGGACAACTATGGCTACACCTTC.

The V gene is TRBV5-1, the J gene TRBJ1-5; 8 nucleotides line up with TRBD1. Trimming cost V 4 bases and J 6 bases; bases outside gene matches: 6. Looked up from germline, CDR1 is SGHRS and CDR2 is YFSETQ. This CDR3 region has 14 residues. The CDR3 DNA reads as TGCGCCAGCAGCGCAGACAGGGGAAGTCAGCCCCAGCATTTT. It specifies CASSADRGSQPQHF.

V and J are TRBV2 and TRBJ1-2; D may be TRBD1 (6 bases). The CDR3 totals 14 residues. V lost 1 base to trimming and J lost 7 bases, with 13 bases between them. Per germline, CDR1 SNHLY and CDR2 FYNNEI. CDR3 bases: TGTGCCAGCAGTGAAGAAGGGGGTGGGGCTGGCTACACCTTC. Translated: CASSEEGGGAGYTF.

As concerns this clone: The sample carries other DNA sequences with the same CDR3. The V gene is TRBV7-9, the J gene TRBJ2-2, with TRBD2 identical over 11 bases. V lost 5 bases to trimming and J lost 5 bases; unmatched junction nucleotides: 7. CDR1 and CDR2 from the germline V gene are SEHNR and FQNEAQ (reference sequence). This CDR3 is 16 amino acids long. CDR3 loop: CASSPPGLADTGELFF. CDR3 sequence (DNA): TGTGCCAGCAGCCCTCCGGGACTAGCGGATACCGGGGAGCTGTTTTTT.

This clone was found once. CDR3 region: CASSSPGVGAGANVLTF. The DNA for the CDR3 is TGTGCCAGCAGCTCCCCAGGGGTCGGCGCTGGGGCCAACGTCCTGACTTTC. The J gene is TRBJ2-6, the V gene TRBV5-8; possibly TRBD1 for D (6 bases). Germline V CDR1 and CDR2: SGHTS, YDEGEE. The V and J ends lost 3 bases and 2 bases respectively, with 15 bases between them. This CDR3 has 17 residues.

This sequence joins TRBV7-2 and TRBJ1-5; D may be TRBD1 (6 bases). Germline V CDR1 and CDR2: SGHTA, FQGNSA. Trimming removed 5 bases from V and 3 bases from J, with 14 bases in between. The CDR3 runs 15 residues. For the CDR3, the DNA is TGTGCCAGCAGCGTTTGGGGGCAGTCCAATCAGCCCCAGCATTTT. Residues: CASSVWGQSNQPQHF.

This chain uses TRBV4-2 with TRBJ1-5; D is unresolved. Germline loops: CDR1 LGHNA, CDR2 YNFKEQ. The CDR3 is made up of 14 amino acids. V was shortened by 2 bases and J by 0 bases, with 5 bases between the two germline ends. CDR3 sequence (DNA): TGTGCCAGCAGCCAACAGGTTAGCAATCAGCCCCAGCATTTT. Its protein product is CASSQQVSNQPQHF.

The rearrangement uses TRBV7-9 and TRBJ2-4; D gene ambiguous. Germline CDR1 and CDR2: SEHNR and FQNEAQ (reference sequence). This CDR3 has 14 amino acids. V lost 1 base and J 8 bases, leaving 12 bases between the germline ends. Here the CDR3 reads CASSLEFYQDIQYF. The CDR3 DNA reads as TGTGCCAGCAGCTTAGAATTTTACCAGGACATTCAGTACTTC.